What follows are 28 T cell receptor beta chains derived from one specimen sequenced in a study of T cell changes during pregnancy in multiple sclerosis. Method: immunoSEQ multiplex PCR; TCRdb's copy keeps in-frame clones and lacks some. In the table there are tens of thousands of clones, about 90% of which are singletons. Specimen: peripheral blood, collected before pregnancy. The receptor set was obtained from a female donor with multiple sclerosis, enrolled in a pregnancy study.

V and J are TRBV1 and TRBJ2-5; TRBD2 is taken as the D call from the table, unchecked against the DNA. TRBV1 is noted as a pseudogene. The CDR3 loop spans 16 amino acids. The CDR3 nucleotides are TGCACCAGCAGCCAAGATAGCGAAATTAATCAAGAGACCCAGTACTTC. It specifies CTSSQDSEINQETQYF.

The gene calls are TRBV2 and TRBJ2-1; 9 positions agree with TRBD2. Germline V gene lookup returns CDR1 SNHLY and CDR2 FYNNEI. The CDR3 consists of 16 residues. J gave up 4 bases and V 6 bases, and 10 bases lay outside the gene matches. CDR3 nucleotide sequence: TGTGCCAGCAGACCGAAGCGGGAGGACAGTTACAATGAGCAGTTCTTC. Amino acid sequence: CASRPKREDSYNEQFF.

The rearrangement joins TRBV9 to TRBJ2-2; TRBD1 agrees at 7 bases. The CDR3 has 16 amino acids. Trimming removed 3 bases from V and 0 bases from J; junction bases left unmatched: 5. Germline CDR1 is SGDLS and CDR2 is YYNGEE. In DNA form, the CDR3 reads TGTGCCAGCAGCGGGCAGGGGGTCTCGAACACCGGGGAGCTGTTTTTT. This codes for CASSGQGVSNTGELFF.

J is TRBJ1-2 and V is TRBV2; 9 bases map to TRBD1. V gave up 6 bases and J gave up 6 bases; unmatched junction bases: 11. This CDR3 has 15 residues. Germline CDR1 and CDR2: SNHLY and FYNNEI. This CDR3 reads CASRTGQGFKDGYTF. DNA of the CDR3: TGTGCCAGCAGGACGGGACAGGGTTTTAAGGATGGCTACACCTTC.

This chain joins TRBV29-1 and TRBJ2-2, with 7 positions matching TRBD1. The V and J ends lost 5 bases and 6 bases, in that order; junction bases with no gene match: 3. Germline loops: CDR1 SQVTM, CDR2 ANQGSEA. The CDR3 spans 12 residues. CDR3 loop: CSVRQGAGELFF. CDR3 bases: TGCAGCGTTAGACAGGGTGCCGGGGAGCTGTTTTTT.

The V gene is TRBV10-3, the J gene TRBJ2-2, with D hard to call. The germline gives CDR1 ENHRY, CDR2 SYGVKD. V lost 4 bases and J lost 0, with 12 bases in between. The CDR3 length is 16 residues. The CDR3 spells CAISGAAFANTGELFF. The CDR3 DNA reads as TGTGCCATCAGTGGAGCCGCCTTTGCGAACACCGGGGAGCTGTTTTTT.

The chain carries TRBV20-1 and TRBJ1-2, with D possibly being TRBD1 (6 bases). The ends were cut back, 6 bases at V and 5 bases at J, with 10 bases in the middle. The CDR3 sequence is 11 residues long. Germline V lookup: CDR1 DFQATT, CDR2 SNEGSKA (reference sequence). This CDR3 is CSARGGYGYTF. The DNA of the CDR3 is TGCAGTGCCAGGGGCGGGTATGGCTACACCTTC.

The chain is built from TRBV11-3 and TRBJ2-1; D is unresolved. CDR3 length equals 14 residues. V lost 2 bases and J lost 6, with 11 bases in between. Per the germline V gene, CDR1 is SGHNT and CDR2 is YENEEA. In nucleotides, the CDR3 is TGTGCCAGCAGCTTACGTCCCTCTAGCAATGAGCAGTTCTTC. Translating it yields CASSLRPSSNEQFF.

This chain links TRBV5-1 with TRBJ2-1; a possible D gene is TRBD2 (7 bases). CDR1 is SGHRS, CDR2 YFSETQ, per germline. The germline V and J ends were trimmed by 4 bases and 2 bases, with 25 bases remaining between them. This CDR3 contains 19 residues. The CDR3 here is CASSLVPGGVSTTYNEQFF. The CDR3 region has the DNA TGCGCCAGCAGCCTGGTCCCGGGGGGCGTAAGCACCACCTACAATGAGCAGTTCTTC.

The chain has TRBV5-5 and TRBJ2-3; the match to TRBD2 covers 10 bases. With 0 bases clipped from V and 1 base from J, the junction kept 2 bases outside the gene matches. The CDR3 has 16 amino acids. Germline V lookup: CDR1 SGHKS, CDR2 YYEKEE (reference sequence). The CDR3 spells CASSLGTSGRTDTQYF. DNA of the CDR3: TGTGCCAGCAGCTTGGGGACTAGCGGACGCACAGATACGCAGTATTTT.

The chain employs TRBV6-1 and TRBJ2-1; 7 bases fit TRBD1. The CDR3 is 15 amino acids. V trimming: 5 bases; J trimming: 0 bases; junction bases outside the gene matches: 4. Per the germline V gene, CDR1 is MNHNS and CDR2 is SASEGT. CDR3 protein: CASSWDRPSYNEQFF. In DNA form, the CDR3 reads TGTGCCAGCAGTTGGGACAGACCCTCCTACAATGAGCAGTTCTTC.

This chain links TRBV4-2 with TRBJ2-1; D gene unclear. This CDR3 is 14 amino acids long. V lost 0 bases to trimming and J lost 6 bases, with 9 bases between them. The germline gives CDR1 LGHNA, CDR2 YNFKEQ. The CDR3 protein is CASSQEMAVNEQFF. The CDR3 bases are TGTGCCAGCAGCCAAGAGATGGCAGTCAATGAGCAGTTCTTC.

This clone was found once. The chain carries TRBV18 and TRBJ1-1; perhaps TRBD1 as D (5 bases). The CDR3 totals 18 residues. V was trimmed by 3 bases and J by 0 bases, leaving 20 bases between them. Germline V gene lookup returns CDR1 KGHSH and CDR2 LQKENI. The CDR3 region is CASSPDRQGWIMNTEAFF. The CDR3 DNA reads TGTGCCAGCTCACCGGATAGGCAGGGCTGGATTATGAACACTGAAGCTTTCTTT.

In nucleotides, the CDR3 is TGCGCCAGCAGCTTGGGCGATCTAATAGTTGCGGAGCAGTACTTC. Translation gives CASSLGDLIVAEQYF. The V gene is TRBV5-1, the J gene TRBJ2-7, with D unclear. CDR3 length: 15 residues. The V end lost 0 bases, the J end lost 7 bases, and 17 bases lay between the germline ends. CDR1 is SGHRS, CDR2 YFSETQ, per germline.

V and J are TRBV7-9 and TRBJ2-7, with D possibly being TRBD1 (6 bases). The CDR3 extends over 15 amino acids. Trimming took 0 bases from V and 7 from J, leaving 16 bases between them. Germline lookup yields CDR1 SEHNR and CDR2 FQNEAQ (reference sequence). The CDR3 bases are TGTGCCAGCAGCTTAGCTTCACCAGGGGCCCCTGAGCAGTACTTC. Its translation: CASSLASPGAPEQYF.

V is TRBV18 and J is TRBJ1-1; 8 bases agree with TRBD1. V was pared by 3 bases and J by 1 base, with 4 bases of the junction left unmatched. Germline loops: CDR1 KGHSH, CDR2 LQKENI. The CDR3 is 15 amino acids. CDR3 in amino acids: CASSPGDRRNTEAFF. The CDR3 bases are TGTGCCAGCTCACCGGGGGACAGGAGGAACACTGAAGCTTTCTTT.

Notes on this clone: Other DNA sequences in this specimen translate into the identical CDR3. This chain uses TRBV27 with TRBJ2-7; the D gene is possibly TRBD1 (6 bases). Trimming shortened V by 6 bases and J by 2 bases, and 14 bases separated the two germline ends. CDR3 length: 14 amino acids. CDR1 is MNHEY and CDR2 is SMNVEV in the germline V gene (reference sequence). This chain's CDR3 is CASSPSRGPYEQYF. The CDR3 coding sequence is TGTGCCAGCAGCCCCTCCAGGGGACCCTACGAGCAGTACTTC.

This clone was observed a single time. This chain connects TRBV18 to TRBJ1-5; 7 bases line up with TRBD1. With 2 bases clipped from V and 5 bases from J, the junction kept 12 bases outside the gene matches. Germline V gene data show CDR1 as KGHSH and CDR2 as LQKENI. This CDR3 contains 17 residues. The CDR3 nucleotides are TGTGCCAGCTCACCAGGGGGCCGGGGACAGAGCTATCAGCCCCAGCATTTT. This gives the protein CASSPGGRGQSYQPQHF.

The CDR3 nucleotides read TGTGCCAGCAGTTTAGCACAGGGGAGCTACGAGCAGTACTTC. Translated, it gives CASSLAQGSYEQYF. The chain employs TRBV28 and TRBJ2-7, with 7 positions matching TRBD1. Germline V gives CDR1 MDHEN, CDR2 SYDVKM. CDR3 length: 14 residues. With V trimmed by 2 bases and J by 3 bases, 4 bases remained unmatched.

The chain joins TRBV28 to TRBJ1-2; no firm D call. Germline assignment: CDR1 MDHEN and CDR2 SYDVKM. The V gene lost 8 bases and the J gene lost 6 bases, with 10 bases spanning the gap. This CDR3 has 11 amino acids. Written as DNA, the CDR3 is TGTGCCAGCTCCACAGTGGATGGCTACACCTTC. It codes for CASSTVDGYTF.

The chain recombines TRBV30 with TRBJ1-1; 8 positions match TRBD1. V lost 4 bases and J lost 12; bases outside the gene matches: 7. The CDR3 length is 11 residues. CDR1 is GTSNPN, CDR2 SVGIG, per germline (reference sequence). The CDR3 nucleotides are TGTGCCTGGACCACAGGGGGTCAAACTTTCTTT. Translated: CAWTTGGQTFF.

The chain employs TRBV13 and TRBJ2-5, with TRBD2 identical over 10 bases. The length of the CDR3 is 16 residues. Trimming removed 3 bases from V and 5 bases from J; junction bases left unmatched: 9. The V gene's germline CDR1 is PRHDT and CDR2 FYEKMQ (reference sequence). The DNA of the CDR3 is TGTGCCAGCAGCTTTCGGATAGCGGGAGGAAGTGAGACCCAGTACTTC. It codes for CASSFRIAGGSETQYF.

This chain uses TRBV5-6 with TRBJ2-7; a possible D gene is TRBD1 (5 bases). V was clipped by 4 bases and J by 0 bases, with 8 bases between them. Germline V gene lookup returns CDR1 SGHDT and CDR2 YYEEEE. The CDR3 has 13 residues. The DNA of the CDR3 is TGTGCCAGCAGCCCAGGGAACTCCTACGAGCAGTACTTC. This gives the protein CASSPGNSYEQYF.

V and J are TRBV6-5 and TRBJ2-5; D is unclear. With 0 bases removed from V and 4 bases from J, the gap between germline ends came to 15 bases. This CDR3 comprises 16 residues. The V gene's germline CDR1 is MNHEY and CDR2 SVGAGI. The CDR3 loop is CASSYSRPGLGETQYF. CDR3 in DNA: TGTGCCAGCAGTTACTCGCGCCCGGGTCTTGGAGAGACCCAGTACTTC.

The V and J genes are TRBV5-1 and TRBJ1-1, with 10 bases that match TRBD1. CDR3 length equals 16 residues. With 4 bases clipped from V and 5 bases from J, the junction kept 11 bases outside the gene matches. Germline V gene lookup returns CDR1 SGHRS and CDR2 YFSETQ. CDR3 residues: CASSPDRGQILTEAFF. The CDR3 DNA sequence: TGCGCCAGCAGCCCAGACAGGGGGCAGATTTTGACTGAAGCTTTCTTT.

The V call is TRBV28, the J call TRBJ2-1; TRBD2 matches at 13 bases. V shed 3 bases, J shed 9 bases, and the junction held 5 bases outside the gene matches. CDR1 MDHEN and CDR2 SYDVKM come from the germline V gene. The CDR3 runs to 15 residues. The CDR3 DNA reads TGTGCCAGCAGTTTTGATACTAGCGGGAGGGGTGAGCAGTTCTTC. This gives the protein CASSFDTSGRGEQFF.

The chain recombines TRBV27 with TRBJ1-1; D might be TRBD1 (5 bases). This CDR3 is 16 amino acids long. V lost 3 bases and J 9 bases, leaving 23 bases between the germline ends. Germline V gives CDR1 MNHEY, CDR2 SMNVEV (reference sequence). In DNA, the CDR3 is TGTGCCAGCAGTTTTGGGCCCAAACGGGCAGTGGACAAAGCTTTCTTT. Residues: CASSFGPKRAVDKAFF.

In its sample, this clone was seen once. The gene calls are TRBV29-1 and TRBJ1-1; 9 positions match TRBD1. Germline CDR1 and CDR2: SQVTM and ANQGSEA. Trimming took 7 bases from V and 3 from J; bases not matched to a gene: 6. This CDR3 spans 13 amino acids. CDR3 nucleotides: TGCAGCGGATACAGGGGGCCCGACACTGAAGCTTTCTTT. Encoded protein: CSGYRGPDTEAFF.